Given below is one T cell receptor beta chain in context. Its matching antigen is unknown. The record originates from a study of cytomegalovirus exposure and HLA in healthy donors. 60 Vbeta and 13 Jbeta primers were used in PCR. Libraries were prepared by immunoSEQ multiplex PCR; TCRdb keeps only in-frame clonotypes and omits some of them. Its table records fewer than 70,000 clones. CDR3 size: 15 residues. V lost 4 bases, J lost 0 bases, and 11 bases lay in between. Germline values: CDR1 ENHRY, CDR2 SYGVKD. Overall study findings and caveats: In an earlier analysis, about 87% or about 30%: the productive usage of most TCR beta V segments. A link between a missense DCLRE1C variant and TCR beta V- and J-gene trimming emerged from a later analysis.

The genes are TRBV10-3 and TRBJ2-3; D call uncertain. The receptor was derived from a woman aged 18-35 years in good health and CMV-seronegative. Material for sequencing was PBMCs. CDR3: CAISAKWASTDTQYF. The CDR3 nucleotides are TGTGCCATCAGTGCGAAGTGGGCAAGCACAGATACGCAGTATTTT.